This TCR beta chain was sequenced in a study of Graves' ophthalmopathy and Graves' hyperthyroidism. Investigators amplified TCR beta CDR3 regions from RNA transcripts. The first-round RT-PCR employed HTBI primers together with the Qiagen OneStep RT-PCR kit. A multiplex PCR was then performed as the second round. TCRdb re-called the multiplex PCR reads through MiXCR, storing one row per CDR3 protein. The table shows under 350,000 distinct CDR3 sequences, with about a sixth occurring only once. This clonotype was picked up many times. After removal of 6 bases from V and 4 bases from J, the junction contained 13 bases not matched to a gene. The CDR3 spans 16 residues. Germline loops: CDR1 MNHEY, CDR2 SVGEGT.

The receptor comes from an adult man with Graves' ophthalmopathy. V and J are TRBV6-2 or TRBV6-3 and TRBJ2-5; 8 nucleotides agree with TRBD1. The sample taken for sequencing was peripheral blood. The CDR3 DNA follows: TGTGCCAGCAGCACCCCCCTTGGACAGGGTCGAGAGACCCAGTACTTC. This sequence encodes CASSTPLGQGRETQYF.